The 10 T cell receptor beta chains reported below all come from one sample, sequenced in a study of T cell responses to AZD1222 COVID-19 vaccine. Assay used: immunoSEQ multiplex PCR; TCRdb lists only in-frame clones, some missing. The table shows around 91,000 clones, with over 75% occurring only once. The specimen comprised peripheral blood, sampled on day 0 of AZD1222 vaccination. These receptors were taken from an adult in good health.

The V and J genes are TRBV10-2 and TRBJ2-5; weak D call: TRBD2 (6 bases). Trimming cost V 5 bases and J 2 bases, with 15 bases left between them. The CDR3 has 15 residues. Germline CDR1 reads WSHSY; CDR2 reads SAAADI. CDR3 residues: CASSPVGGSQETQYF. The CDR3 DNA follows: TGCGCCAGCAGTCCGGTTGGGGGGAGTCAAGAGACCCAGTACTTC.

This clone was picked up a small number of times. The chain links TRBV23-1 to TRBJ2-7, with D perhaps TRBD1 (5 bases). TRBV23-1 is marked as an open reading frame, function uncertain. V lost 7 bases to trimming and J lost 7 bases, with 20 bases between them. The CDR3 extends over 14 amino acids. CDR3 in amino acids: CASTPRADLREQYF. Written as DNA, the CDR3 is TGCGCCAGCACTCCCAGGGCAGACTTACGAGAGCAGTACTTC.

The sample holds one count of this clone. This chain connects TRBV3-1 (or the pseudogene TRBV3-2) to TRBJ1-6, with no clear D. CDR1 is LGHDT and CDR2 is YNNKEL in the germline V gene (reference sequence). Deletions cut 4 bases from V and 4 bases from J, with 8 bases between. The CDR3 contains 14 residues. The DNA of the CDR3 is TGTGCCAGCAGCCCCTTCCAATATAATTCACCCCTCCACTTT. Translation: CASSPFQYNSPLHF.

CDR3 loop: CASSLWAGSSNQPQHF. The CDR3 coding sequence is TGTGCCAGCAGTTTATGGGCAGGCTCGAGCAATCAGCCCCAGCATTTT. V gene TRBV27 combines with J gene TRBJ1-5; no firm D call. This CDR3 region has 16 residues. The V end lost 1 base, the J end lost 1 base, and 11 bases lay between the germline ends. From germline, CDR1 is MNHEY and CDR2 SMNVEV (reference sequence).

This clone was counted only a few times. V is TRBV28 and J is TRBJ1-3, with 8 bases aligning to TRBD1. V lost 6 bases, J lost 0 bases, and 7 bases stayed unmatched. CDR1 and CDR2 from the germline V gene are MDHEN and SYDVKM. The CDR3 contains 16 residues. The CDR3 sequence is CASRLSGGISGNTIYF. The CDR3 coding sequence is TGTGCCAGCAGACTATCAGGGGGCATCTCTGGAAACACCATATATTTT.

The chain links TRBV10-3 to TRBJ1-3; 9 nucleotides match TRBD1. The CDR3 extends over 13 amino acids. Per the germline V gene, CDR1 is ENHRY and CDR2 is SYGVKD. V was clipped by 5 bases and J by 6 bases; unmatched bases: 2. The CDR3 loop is CAISRDRVNTIYF. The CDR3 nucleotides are TGTGCCATCAGTCGGGACAGGGTAAACACCATATATTTT.

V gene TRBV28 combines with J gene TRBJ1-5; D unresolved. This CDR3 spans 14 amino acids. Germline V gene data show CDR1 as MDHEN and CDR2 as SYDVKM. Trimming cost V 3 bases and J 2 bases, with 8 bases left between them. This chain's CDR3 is CASSFPVGNQPQHF. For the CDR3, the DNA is TGTGCCAGCAGTTTCCCGGTGGGCAATCAGCCCCAGCATTTT.

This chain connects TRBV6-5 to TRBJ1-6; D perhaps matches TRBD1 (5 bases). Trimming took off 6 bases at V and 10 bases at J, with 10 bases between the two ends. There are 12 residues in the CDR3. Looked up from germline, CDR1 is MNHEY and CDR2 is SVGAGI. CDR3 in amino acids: CASRPRGSPLHF. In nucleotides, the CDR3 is TGTGCCAGCAGGCCGAGGGGATCACCCCTCCACTTT.

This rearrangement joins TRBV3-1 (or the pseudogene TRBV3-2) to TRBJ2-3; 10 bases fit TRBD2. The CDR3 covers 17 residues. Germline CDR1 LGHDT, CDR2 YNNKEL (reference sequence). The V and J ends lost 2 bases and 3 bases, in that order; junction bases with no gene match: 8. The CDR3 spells CASSQRLAGVVTDTQYF. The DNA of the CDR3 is TGTGCCAGCAGCCAAAGGCTAGCGGGGGTGGTGACAGATACGCAGTATTTT.

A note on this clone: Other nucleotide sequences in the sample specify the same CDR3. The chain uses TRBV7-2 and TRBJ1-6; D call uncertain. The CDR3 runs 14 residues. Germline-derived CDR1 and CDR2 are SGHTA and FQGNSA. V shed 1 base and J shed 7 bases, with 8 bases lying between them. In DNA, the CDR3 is TGTGCCAGCAGCTTAGATTCAGGCAATTCACCCCTCCACTTT. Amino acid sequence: CASSLDSGNSPLHF.